The entry below describes one TCR beta chain. This clone was recorded a few times. The target of this receptor is not known. Per-base qualities were not stored, and no clone one base away is much larger. The sample belongs to a study of cytomegalovirus exposure and HLA in healthy donors (dated by TCRdb to 2017 to 2019). General notes on the study: An earlier analysis of approximately 590 of the donors reported approximately 300 Gb of sequence data and some 120 million unique TCR beta sequences from 150 million to 200 million T cells. An early release covering roughly 600 HLA-typed donors comprised about 300 gigabases of sequencing data and around 80 million unique TCR sequences. Of the roughly 400 genotyped donors, about 80% fell in the genetic ancestry cluster associated with self-reported Caucasian donors. The study aimed to test whether signatures of past pathogen exposure could be identified by cataloging public T cell receptors. The T cell repertoires of 666 subjects were profiled by immunosequencing and related to cytomegalovirus serostatus. A separate validation cohort of about 110 different subjects was used in addition to the 666-subject first cohort. To predict cytomegalovirus infection status, the study brought together high-throughput TCR immunosequencing, statistical association of individual TCRs with disease status, and machine learning. In a later analysis, previously published TCR beta repertoires from 600 to 850 donors were re-analyzed and high-resolution HLA genotyping was added so that TCR occurrence patterns could be studied. Rather than using new phenotypic data, the later analysis identified candidate immune exposures from TCR beta sequences and from how often those sequences occurred across donors. To decide whether each TCR beta V gene segment behaved as functional or pseudogenic, an earlier analysis of some 570 of the donors relied on high-throughput TCR beta sequencing. Donor age, sex, ethnicity and CMV serostatus were compiled alongside the repertoire data. Genome-wide SNP genotypes for about 65% of the 666 donors were used in a later genetic analysis, which treated that subset as a discovery cohort. All discovery cohort repertoires had been generated on a single sequencing platform. Both class I and class II loci were covered by HLA typing, at four-digit resolution. The number of donors typed differed by locus, with 629-630 for A, B, C, DRB1 and DQB1, roughly 520 for DQA1, nearly 610 for DPA1, and around 450 for DPB1. Roughly 5 DR-DQ haplotypes were handled as single units for association and clustering because linkage in the cohort was strong. Among about 400 genotyped donors of the cohort, an average of around 250,000 unique TCR beta nucleotide sequences was sequenced per donor, of which about 18% were non-productive.

Receptor libraries were prepared by the immunoSEQ multiplex PCR assay. A mixture of 60 forward primers for TCR Vbeta segments and 13 reverse primers for TCR Jbeta segments was used in the multiplex PCR. Amplification of the CDR3 region of rearranged TCR beta genes was performed with a multiplex PCR assay on genomic DNA. On the Illumina HiSeq System, the amplified TCR beta libraries were sequenced as 87-base-pair reads. Per the source publication's procedure: A later analysis tallied some 79 million unique TCR beta chains across the 666 repertoires, and 10 million to 11 million of those chains were shared by two or more donors. To remove PCR and sequencing errors, raw reads were error-corrected and collapsed into unique sequences using a nearest-neighbor algorithm that merged closely related sequences. V, D and J gene segments were assigned by aligning CDR3 sequences to IMGT reference sequences. For a sequence to be retained, a match of at least six nucleotides to both a V gene segment and a J gene segment was required. A rearrangement was called productive if the CDR3 had no stop codons and remained in frame with V and J, and every other rearrangement was called non-productive. Following IMGT convention, CDR3 was defined as the stretch from the second conserved V-encoded cysteine to the conserved J-encoded phenylalanine. Sequences without an unambiguous match to a single V gene segment were excluded from the earlier analysis of 500 to 700 of the donors. In an earlier analysis of around 600 of the donors, V segments were called functional above 56.7% productive rearrangements and were called segregating when the between-donor standard deviation exceeded 5%. To diagnose cytomegalovirus status from the catalog of TCR beta chain sequences, a statistical classification framework was built. In a later analysis, TCR nucleotide sequences were compared against IMGT/GENE-DB human TR gene sequences so that V and J genes could be assigned. A later analysis assigned CDR3 sequences and most-parsimonious VDJ recombination scenarios with the TCRdist pipeline. A later analysis defined each TCR beta chain by its CDR3 amino acid sequence plus V-gene family, and excluded reads lacking a unique V-gene family. To address suspected cross-contamination and a sequencing artifact, a later analysis removed roughly 640 highly shared, low-generation-probability nucleotide sequences. For each public chain, a later analysis derived a clonal expansion index from normalized ranks of inferred template counts within each repertoire. Generation probabilities in a later analysis came from a VDJ recombination model fitted to out-of-frame rearrangements, and those results were checked against IGoR. A later analysis scored TCR-TCR, TCR-HLA and TCR-CMV co-occurrence with hypergeometric tests, applying a repertoire-size bias correction to TCR pairs. False discovery rates were estimated in a later analysis by permuting HLA or CMV assignments 20 times. A later analysis grouped co-occurring TCRs with DBSCAN, adding TCRdist sequence similarity when clustering within HLA-allele-positive subsets. For co-occurrence clustering, repertoires with fewer than 30,000 or more than 120,000 public chains were excluded, along with five repertoires with anomalous nucleotide sharing. TCRdb re-hosts the immuneACCESS table, in-frame sequences only. Its copies lack some clones; in the studies checked, an unresolved V gene accounts for under half of them, and the cause for the rest is not known. The V and J calls and clone size are taken from that table; D and trimming were inferred from the DNA. Across this sample there are about 200,000 clones, with about 72% seen only once. The ten largest make up approximately 3.9% of the sample.

The cohort consisted of more than 650 healthy bone marrow donors. All cohort members were sampled while nominally healthy, although unrecorded immune exposures were likely present. The donor tested CMV seronegative, placing the donor among the roughly 400 seronegative members of the cohort. Every donor gave a peripheral blood sample, and the peripheral blood mononuclear cells from that sample were used for TCR beta sequencing. Genomic DNA extraction from the blood cell samples was performed with the Qiagen DNeasy Blood Extraction Kit. Beyond this particular receptor, the publication reports: Three of the identified cytomegalovirus-associated TCR beta chains were confirmed in vitro to be specific for cytomegalovirus antigens. Linkage disequilibrium might explain the correlated functional status among segregating V segments, but an unknown experimental factor could not be excluded. Because HLA typing was unavailable for some donors at each locus, only the typed subset was used in association tests. In a later genetic analysis, fewer N-insertions in productive TCRs were reported among donors in an Asian-associated ancestry cluster than the roughly 700-donor mean. A group of highly shared sequence variants was considered likely to be a technical artifact of the sequencing pipeline. The classifier was reported to diagnose cytomegalovirus status with high specificity and sensitivity in both the original cohort and the validation cohort. Roughly uniform sequencing depth across donors was assumed in presence/absence analyses, although this assumption may not hold. Over 15 rarely observed V segments, including chromosome 9 orphons, were excluded from the earlier analysis of a few hundred of the donors because counts were too low. In a later analysis, TCR association rates were found to vary across HLA loci, with the most associated TCRs seen for DRB1 alleles and the fewest for HLA-C alleles. Several of the top co-occurrence clusters appeared to be linked to parvovirus B19, influenza, CMV and Epstein-Barr virus, according to a later analysis. In a later genetic analysis, a missense DCLRE1C variant was associated with V-gene and J-gene trimming of TCR beta chains, and the association was replicated in an independent cohort. The cohort was sequenced for TCR beta chains only, and without alpha or paired-chain data the features that could be detected were limited. In a later analysis, HLA-associated TCR beta chains were found to be more clonally expanded and to have lower generation probabilities than equally common non-associated chains. The authors suggested that the approach could potentially be extended to other disease states and immunological phenotypes. A later analysis found that most CMV-associated TCR beta chains appeared HLA-restricted, with HLA associations seemingly driven largely by CMV exposure. Most TCR sequences were observed very rarely across donors, whereas some public TCRs were present in many individuals. Immune exposure information for the cohort was limited to CMV serostatus. In an earlier analysis of roughly 560 of the donors, most TCR beta V segments were observed in productive rearrangements about 90% or about 30% of the time, broadly matching IMGT annotations. A later analysis associated about 17,000 TCR beta sequences with specific HLA alleles at a false discovery rate of 0.05. When HLA alleles, especially DR and DQ, strongly co-occurred, TCR associations were difficult to assign to individual alleles. The study gave a list of some 150 TCR beta chains associated with cytomegalovirus. Some IMGT-functional V segments, including TRBV6-2 and TRBV6-3, could not be distinguished by the 87-base-pair reads and were therefore excluded. A further reported finding was that TCR beta sequences accurately predicted the HLA-A and HLA-B alleles for most subjects in the first cohort.

The CDR3 spans 13 residues, from the cysteine through the phenylalanine. Only the CDR3 DNA stays, 39 bases, in frame from base 1. The germline V end is reduced by 7 bases and the J end by 4 bases; junction bases left unmatched: 5. Taken from the germline V gene, the CDR1 and CDR2 loops are MNHNS and SASEGT. The sequenced sample was PBMCs. The sequence is built from TRBV6-1 and TRBJ1-1; 8 bases in the middle match TRBD1. This TCR derives from a male donor in good health and CMV-seronegative. CDR3 region: CASTSTGGTEAFF. The DNA is TGTGCCAGCACCAGTACAGGGGGCACTGAAGCTTTCTTT.